This note documents a single T cell receptor (beta chain) sequence. Primers: 60 Vbeta forward and 13 Jbeta reverse. Method: immunoSEQ multiplex PCR; TCRdb's copy keeps in-frame clones and lacks some. The sample lists roughly 240,000 clones, roughly 80% occurring once. The CDR3 runs 19 residues. V dropped 3 bases and J dropped 0; count of bases not matched to a gene: 5. Germline V gene lookup returns CDR1 LNHNV and CDR2 YYDKDF (reference sequence). The sample belongs to a study of cytomegalovirus exposure and HLA in healthy donors. Turning to the study itself: Genetic ancestry analysis placed approximately 79% of the roughly 400 donors that were genotyped in the Caucasian-associated cluster.

The sample comprised PBMCs. The origin of this receptor is a woman in her thirties or forties in good health and CMV-seropositive. This sequence joins TRBV15 and TRBJ2-2, with 15 bases matching TRBD2. As DNA, the CDR3 is TGTGCCACCAGCAGTAAGGGACTAGCGGGGGGATCGAACACCGGGGAGCTGTTTTTT. It codes for CATSSKGLAGGSNTGELFF. Full variable domain (rest looked up from reference TRBV15 and TRBJ2-2): DAMVIQNPRYQVTQFGKPVTLSCSQTLNHNVMYWYQQKSSQAPKLLFHYYDKDFNNEADTPDNFQSRRPNTSFCFLDIRSPGLGDTAMYLCATSSKGLAGGSNTGELFFGEGSRLTVL.